Included here is one T cell receptor (beta chain) sequence, with context. The record originates from a study of shared T cell receptors in the human thymus. Sequencing was performed with immunoSEQ multiplex PCR; in TCRdb, only in-frame clones are kept and a portion is missing. The table has almost 550,000 clones, 75% to 85% seen once. Per the germline V gene, CDR1 is DFQATT and CDR2 is SNEGSKA (reference sequence). The CDR3 extends over 10 amino acids. Between the trimmed V and J ends, which lost 7 bases and 7 bases, there was a span of 11 bases. The sample was also reused in another study, on human thymus T cells. That investigation notes: Immunologically healthy infants in Finland undergoing congenital heart defect surgery were the donors. Thymus was obtained from resections taken during corrective heart surgery. Thymic and blood repertoires appeared to carry a bias in their V and J gene usage. Thymic repertoires from unrelated individuals overlapped highly, related research reported.

The rearrangement links TRBV20-1 to TRBJ2-7; TRBD1 is a possible D gene (7 bases). The clonotype originates from a boy less than two years old with a congenital heart defect. The material sequenced was thymocytes. The CDR3 spells CSGGTAEQYF. The CDR3, as DNA: TGCAGTGGCGGGACAGCTGAGCAGTACTTC.